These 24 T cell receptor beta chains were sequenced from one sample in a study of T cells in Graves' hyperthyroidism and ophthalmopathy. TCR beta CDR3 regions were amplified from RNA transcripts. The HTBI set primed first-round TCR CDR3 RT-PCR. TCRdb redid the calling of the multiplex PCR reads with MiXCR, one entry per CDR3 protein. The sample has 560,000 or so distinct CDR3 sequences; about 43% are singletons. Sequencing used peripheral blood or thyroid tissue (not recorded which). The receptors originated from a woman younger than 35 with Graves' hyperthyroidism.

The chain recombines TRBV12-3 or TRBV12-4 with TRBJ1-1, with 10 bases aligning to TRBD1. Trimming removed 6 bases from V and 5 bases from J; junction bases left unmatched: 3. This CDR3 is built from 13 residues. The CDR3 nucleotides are TGTGCCAGCAGGGGGGACAGGGGAACTGAAGCTTTCTTT. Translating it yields CASRGDRGTEAFF.

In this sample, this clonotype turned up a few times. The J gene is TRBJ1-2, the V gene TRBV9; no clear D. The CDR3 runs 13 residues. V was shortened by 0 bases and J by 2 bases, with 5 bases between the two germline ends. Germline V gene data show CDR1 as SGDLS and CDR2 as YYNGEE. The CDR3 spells CASSVAGNYGYTF. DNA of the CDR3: TGTGCCAGCAGCGTAGCGGGGAACTATGGCTACACCTTC.

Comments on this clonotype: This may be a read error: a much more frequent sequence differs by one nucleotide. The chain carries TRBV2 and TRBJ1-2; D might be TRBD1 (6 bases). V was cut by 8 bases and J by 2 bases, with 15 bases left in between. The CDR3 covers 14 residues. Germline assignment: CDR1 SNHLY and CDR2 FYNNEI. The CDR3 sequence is CASGPDSTNYGYTF. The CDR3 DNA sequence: TGTGCCAGCGGCCCGGACAGTACCAACTATGGCTACACCTTC.

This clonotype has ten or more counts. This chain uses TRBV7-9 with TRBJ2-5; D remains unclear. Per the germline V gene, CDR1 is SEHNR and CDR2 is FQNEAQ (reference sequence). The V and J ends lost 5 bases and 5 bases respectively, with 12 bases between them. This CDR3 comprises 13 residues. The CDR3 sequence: CASSTNRRETQYF. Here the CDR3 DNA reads TGTGCCAGCAGCACGAACCGCAGGGAGACCCAGTACTTC. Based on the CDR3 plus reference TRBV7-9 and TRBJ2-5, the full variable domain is DTGVSQNPRHKITKRGQNVTFRCDPISEHNRLYWYRQTLGQGPEFLTYFQNEAQLEKSRLLSDRFSAERPKGSFSTLEIQRTEQGDSAMYLCASSTNRRETQYFGPGTRLLVL.

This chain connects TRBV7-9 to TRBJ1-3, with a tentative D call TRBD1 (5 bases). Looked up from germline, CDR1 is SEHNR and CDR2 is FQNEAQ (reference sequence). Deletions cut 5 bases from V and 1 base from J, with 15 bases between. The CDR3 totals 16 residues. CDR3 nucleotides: TGTGCCAGCAGCCGATCGGACACCCATTCTGGAAACACCATATATTTT. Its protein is CASSRSDTHSGNTIYF.

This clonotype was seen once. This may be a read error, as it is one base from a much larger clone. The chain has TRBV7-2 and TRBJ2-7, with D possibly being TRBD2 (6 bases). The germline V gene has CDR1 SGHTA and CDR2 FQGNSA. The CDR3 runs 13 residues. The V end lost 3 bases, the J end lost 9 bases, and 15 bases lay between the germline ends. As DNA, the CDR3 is TGTGCCAGCAGCTTGGGGGGACGAGACGGGCAGTACTTC. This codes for CASSLGGRDGQYF.

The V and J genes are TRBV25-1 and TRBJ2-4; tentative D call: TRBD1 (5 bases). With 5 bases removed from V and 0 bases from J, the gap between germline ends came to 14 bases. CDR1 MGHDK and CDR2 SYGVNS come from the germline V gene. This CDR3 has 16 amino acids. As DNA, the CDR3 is TGTGCCAGCAGTTCCACAGGAGACCTAGCCAAAAACATTCAGTACTTC. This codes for CASSSTGDLAKNIQYF.

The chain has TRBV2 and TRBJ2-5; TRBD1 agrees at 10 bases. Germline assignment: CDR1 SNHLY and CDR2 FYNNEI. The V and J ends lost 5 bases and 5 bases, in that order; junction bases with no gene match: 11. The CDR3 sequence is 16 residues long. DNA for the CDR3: TGTGCCAGCAGTTACCTTCAACCGGGACAGGGGGAGACCCAGTACTTC. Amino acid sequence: CASSYLQPGQGETQYF.

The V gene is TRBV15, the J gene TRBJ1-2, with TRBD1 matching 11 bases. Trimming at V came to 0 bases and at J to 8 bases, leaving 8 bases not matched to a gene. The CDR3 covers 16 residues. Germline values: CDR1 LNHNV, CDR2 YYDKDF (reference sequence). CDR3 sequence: CATSRDPGQGARGYTF. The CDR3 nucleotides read TGTGCCACCAGCAGAGATCCCGGACAGGGGGCGCGAGGCTACACCTTC.

This CDR3 reads CASYKNTGELFF. CDR3 DNA sequence: TGTGCCAGCTACAAGAACACCGGGGAGCTGTTTTTT. The genes are TRBV19 and TRBJ2-2; D is uncertain. Germline values: CDR1 LNHDA, CDR2 SQIVND (reference sequence). The CDR3 is 12 amino acids. The ends were cut back, 9 bases at V and 1 base at J, with 6 bases in the middle.

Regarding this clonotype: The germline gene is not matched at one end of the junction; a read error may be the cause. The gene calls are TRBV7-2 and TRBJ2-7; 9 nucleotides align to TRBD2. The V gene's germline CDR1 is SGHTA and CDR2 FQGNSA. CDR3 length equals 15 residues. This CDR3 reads CASSFGSGGTYEQYF. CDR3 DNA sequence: TGTGCCAGCAGCTTCGGGAGCGGGGGGACCTACGAGCAATACTTC.

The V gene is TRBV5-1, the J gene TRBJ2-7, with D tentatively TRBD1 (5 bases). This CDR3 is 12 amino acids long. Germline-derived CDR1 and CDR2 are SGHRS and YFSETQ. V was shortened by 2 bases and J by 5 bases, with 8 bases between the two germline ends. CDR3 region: CASSFQGNEQYF. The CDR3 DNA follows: TGCGCCAGCAGCTTCCAGGGCAACGAGCAGTACTTC.

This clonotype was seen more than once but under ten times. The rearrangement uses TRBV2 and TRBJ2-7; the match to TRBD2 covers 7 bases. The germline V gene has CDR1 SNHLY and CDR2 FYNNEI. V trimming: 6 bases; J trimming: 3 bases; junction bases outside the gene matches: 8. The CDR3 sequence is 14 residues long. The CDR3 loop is CASSQAGSRYEQYF. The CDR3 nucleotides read TGTGCCAGCAGCCAAGCGGGATCTCGCTACGAGCAGTACTTC.

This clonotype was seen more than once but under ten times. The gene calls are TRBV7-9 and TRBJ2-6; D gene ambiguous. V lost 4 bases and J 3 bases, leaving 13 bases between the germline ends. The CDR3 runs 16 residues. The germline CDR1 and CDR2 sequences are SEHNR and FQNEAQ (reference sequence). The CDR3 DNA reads TGTGCCAGCAGCTCGCAGACCCGTGGTGGGGCCAACGTCCTGACTTTC. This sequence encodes CASSSQTRGGANVLTF.

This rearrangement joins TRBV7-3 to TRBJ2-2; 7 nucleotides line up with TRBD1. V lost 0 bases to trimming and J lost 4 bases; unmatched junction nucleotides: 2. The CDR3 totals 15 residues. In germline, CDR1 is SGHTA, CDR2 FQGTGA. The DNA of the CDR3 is TGTGCCAGCAGCTTAACCCGGGACAGCACCGGGGAGCTGTTTTTT. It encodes CASSLTRDSTGELFF. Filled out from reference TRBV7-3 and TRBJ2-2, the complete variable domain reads GAGVSQTPSNKVTEKGKYVELRCDPISGHTALYWYRQSLGQGPEFLIYFQGTGAADDSGLPNDRFFAVRPEGSVSTLKIQRTERGDSAVYLCASSLTRDSTGELFFGEGSRLTVL.

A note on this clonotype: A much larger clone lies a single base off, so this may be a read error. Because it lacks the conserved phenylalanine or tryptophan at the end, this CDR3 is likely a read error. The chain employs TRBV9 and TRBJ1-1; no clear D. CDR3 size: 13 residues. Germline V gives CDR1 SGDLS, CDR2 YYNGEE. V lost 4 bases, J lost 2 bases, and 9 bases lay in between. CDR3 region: CASSRNFNTEAFL. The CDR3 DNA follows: TGTGCCAGCAGCCGCAATTTCAACACTGAAGCTTTCCTT.

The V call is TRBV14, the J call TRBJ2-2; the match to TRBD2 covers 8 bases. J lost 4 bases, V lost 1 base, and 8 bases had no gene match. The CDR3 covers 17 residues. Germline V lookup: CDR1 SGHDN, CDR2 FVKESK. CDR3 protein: CASSQALAGFGTGELFF. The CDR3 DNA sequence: TGTGCCAGCAGCCAAGCTCTAGCGGGTTTCGGCACCGGGGAGCTGTTTTTT.

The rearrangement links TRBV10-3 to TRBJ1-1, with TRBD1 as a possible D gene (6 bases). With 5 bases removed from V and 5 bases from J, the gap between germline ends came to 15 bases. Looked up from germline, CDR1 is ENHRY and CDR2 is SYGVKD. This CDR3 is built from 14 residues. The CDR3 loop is CAISSQGLGTEAFF. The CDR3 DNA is TGTGCCATCAGTTCACAGGGCCTGGGAACTGAAGCTTTCTTT.

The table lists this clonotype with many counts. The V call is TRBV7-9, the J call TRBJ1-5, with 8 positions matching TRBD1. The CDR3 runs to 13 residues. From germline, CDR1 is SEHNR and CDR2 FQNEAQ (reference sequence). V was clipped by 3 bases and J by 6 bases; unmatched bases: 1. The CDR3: CASSFDRGQPQHF. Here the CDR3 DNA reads TGTGCCAGCAGCTTTGACAGGGGTCAGCCCCAGCATTTT.

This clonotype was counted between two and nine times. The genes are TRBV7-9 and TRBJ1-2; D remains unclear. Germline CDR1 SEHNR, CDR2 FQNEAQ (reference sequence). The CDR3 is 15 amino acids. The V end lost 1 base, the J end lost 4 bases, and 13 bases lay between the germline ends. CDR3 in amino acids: CASSLDPASTYGYTF. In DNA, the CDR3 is TGTGCCAGCAGCTTAGATCCAGCTAGTACCTATGGCTACACCTTC.

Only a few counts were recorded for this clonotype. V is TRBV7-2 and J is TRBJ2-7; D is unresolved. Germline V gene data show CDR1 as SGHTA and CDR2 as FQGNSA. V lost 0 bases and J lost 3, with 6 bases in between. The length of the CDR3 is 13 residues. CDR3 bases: TGTGCCAGCAGCTTAGCGGAACACTACGAGCAGTACTTC. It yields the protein CASSLAEHYEQYF.

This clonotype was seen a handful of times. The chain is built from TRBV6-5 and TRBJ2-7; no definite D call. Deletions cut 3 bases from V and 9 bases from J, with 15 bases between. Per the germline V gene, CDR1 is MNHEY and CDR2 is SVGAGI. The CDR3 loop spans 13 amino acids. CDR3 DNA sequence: TGTGCCAGCAGTTATGATTCCGCCTTAAGGCAGTACTTC. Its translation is CASSYDSALRQYF.

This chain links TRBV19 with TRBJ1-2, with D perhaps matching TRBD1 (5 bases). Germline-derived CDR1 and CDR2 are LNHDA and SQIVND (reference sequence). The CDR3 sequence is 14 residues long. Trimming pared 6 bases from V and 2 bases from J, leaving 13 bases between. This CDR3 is CASSFGGRNYGYTF. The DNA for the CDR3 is TGTGCCAGTAGCTTCGGGGGGAGAAACTATGGCTACACCTTC. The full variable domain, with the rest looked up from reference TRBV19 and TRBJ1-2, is DGGITQSPKYLFRKEGQNVTLSCEQNLNHDAMYWYRQDPGQGLRLIYYSQIVNDFQKGDIAEGYSVSREKKESFPLTVTSAQKNPTAFYLCASSFGGRNYGYTFGSGTRLTVV.

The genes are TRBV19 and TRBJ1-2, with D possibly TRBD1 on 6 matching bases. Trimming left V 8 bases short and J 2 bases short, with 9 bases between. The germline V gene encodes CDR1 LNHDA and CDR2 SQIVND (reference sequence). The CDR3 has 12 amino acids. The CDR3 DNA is TGTGCCAGTGAGGACAGCAACTATGGCTACACCTTC. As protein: CASEDSNYGYTF.